What follows describes a single T cell receptor beta chain. The target antigen is unknown. These data are taken from a study of T cell responses to AZD1222 COVID-19 vaccine. About the research overall: Recipients boosted at about 4 weeks or about 12 weeks are pooled.

Generated by immunoSEQ multiplex PCR, the TCRdb table keeps only in-frame clones and is missing some. The table includes roughly 140,000 clones, approximately 90% detected once. V was pared by 1 base and J by 3 bases, with 7 bases between. The CDR3 is 13 amino acids. Germline assignment: CDR1 LGHDT and CDR2 YNNKEL (reference sequence). Study-wide results and limits: Possibly, clonal diversity was underestimated; donors were largely white British and included more females. Rises in breadth and depth of Spike-specific TCRs came after two AZD1222 doses. The study identified only six AZD1222 recipients as seropositive at baseline.

The sample in question was peripheral blood, obtained on day 0 of AZD1222 vaccination. This clonotype originated in an adult in good health. The J gene is TRBJ2-7, the V gene TRBV3-1 (or the pseudogene TRBV3-2); the D is unclear. CDR3 DNA sequence: TGTGCCAGCAGCCAAGGGGGAATCTACGAGCAGTACTTC. This gives the protein CASSQGGIYEQYF.